These 11 T cell receptor beta chains were all obtained from the same sample, sequenced in a study of blood T cell repertoires in COVID-19. TCRdb keeps only in-frame clones here, not all; method: immunoSEQ multiplex PCR. The sample has about 160,000 clones, 70% to 85% seen once. The sequenced material came from peripheral blood. These TCRs come from a woman aged 40 to 50 with COVID-19, enrolled during active disease.

The sample holds a few counts of this clone. V is TRBV19 and J is TRBJ2-1; 11 bases are shared with TRBD1. The CDR3 is made up of 14 amino acids. V lost 9 bases to trimming and J lost 2 bases; unmatched junction nucleotides: 3. CDR1 LNHDA and CDR2 SQIVND come from the germline V gene (reference sequence). CDR3 amino acids: CASGGQGAYNEQFF. The CDR3 DNA reads as TGTGCCAGCGGGGGACAGGGGGCCTACAATGAGCAGTTCTTC.

The chain couples TRBV5-1 to TRBJ2-1; 8 bases align to TRBD2. Germline CDR1 reads SGHRS; CDR2 reads YFSETQ. V lost 2 bases to trimming and J lost 10 bases; unmatched junction nucleotides: 11. The CDR3 consists of 15 residues. The CDR3 reads CASSFEGGGLGEQFF. The CDR3 bases are TGCGCCAGCAGCTTTGAGGGAGGGGGACTAGGGGAGCAGTTCTTC.

The chain uses TRBV29-1 and TRBJ1-2, with D tentatively TRBD1 (5 bases). Germline loops: CDR1 SQVTM, CDR2 ANQGSEA. This CDR3 has 12 residues. V dropped 6 bases and J dropped 2 bases, with 10 bases sitting between them. The CDR3 coding sequence is TGCAGCGTGATTGGGGGGAACTATGGCTACACCTTC. This codes for CSVIGGNYGYTF.

This clone was picked up a small number of times. The J gene is TRBJ1-2, the V gene TRBV6-2 or TRBV6-3; D perhaps matches TRBD1 (5 bases). CDR3 length: 16 amino acids. Trimming took 1 base from V and 8 from J, leaving 20 bases between them. The germline V gene has CDR1 MNHEY and CDR2 SVGEGT. CDR3 region: CASSYLSPGTAVGYTF. The CDR3 DNA reads TGTGCCAGCAGTTACTTAAGTCCAGGGACTGCCGTAGGCTACACCTTC.

The chain recombines TRBV7-2 with TRBJ1-6; TRBD1 matches at 9 bases. Unmatched junction bases numbered 7, after V lost 6 bases and J lost 10 bases. The germline gives CDR1 SGHTA, CDR2 FQGNSA. The CDR3 has 14 amino acids. This CDR3 reads CASRPTGGGSPLHF. The DNA for the CDR3 is TGTGCCAGCAGGCCCACAGGGGGCGGATCACCCCTCCACTTT.

This chain uses TRBV2 with TRBJ2-1, with 9 bases identical to TRBD2. This CDR3 spans 16 amino acids. The trim removed 3 bases at V and 6 bases at J, leaving 9 bases unmatched. Per the germline V gene, CDR1 is SNHLY and CDR2 is FYNNEI. CDR3 in DNA: TGTGCCAGCAGTGACCTTAGCGGGGGAAGAAGCAATGAGCAGTTCTTC. This sequence encodes CASSDLSGGRSNEQFF.

Only one count was recorded for this clone. The chain joins TRBV10-3 to TRBJ1-6, with TRBD1 matching 7 bases. This CDR3 contains 15 residues. The germline CDR1 and CDR2 sequences are ENHRY and SYGVKD. V trimming: 0 bases; J trimming: 7 bases; junction bases outside the gene matches: 3. The DNA of the CDR3 is TGTGCCATCAGTGAGTCGTTCAGGGGGAATTCACCCCTCCACTTT. Encoded protein: CAISESFRGNSPLHF.

The chain recombines TRBV19 with TRBJ2-5; possible D gene TRBD2, 6 bases. CDR3 length: 14 amino acids. Germline CDR1 LNHDA, CDR2 SQIVND (reference sequence). The ends were cut back, 6 bases at V and 1 base at J, with 12 bases in the middle. The CDR3 sequence: CASRGPGVQETQYF. For the CDR3, the DNA is TGTGCCAGTAGGGGCCCGGGGGTCCAAGAGACCCAGTACTTC.

V usage is TRBV29-1 and J usage is TRBJ2-7; 8 bases line up with TRBD2. V shed 6 bases, J shed 6 bases, and the junction held 4 bases outside the gene matches. Germline assignment: CDR1 SQVTM and CDR2 ANQGSEA. This CDR3 region has 11 residues. As DNA, the CDR3 is TGCAGCGTCTACGGGGGGGCCGAGCAGTACTTC. It codes for CSVYGGAEQYF.

This clone showed up just a few times. This chain joins TRBV19 and TRBJ2-1; maybe TRBD1 (6 bases). This CDR3 has 14 amino acids. Trimming pared 5 bases from V and 7 bases from J, leaving 15 bases between. Germline CDR1 LNHDA, CDR2 SQIVND (reference sequence). Here the CDR3 DNA reads TGTGCCAGTAGTGCCGAACAGGGATTGAATGAGCAGTTCTTC. It encodes CASSAEQGLNEQFF.

The V call is TRBV28, the J call TRBJ1-1; TRBD1 might be the D (6 bases). Germline-derived CDR1 and CDR2 are MDHEN and SYDVKM. The CDR3 has 11 residues. The V end was cut by 9 bases, the J end by 10 bases, with 15 bases between. Written as DNA, the CDR3 is TGTGCCAGTTCCCGAGCAGGGGCAGCTTTCTTT. It yields the protein CASSRAGAAFF.